This TCR beta chain emerged from a study of blood T cell repertoires in COVID-19. Overall study: From T cells, B-cell-depleted T cells, or PBMCs came the material, which was cDNA or gDNA.

TCRdb's copy holds only in-frame clones and misses some; the assay was immunoSEQ multiplex PCR. The sample holds more than 100,000 clones; around 87% are singletons and the top ten take 3% to 4.5%. This clonotype was sampled from a woman aged 60-75 years with acute or convalescent COVID-19. Material for sequencing was peripheral blood.

Here the CDR3 DNA reads TGTGCCAGCAGCCCGCCAGGAGCGGAGACATACAATGAGCAGTTCTTC. As protein: CASSPPGAETYNEQFF. The chain links TRBV13 to TRBJ2-1, with D tentatively TRBD2 (5 bases). CDR1 is PRHDT and CDR2 is FYEKMQ in the germline V gene (reference sequence). The CDR3 runs 16 residues. Trimming pared 5 bases from V and 4 bases from J, leaving 18 bases between.